This T cell receptor (beta chain) originates from a study of blood T cell repertoires in COVID-19. Study background: Acute-phase and convalescent COVID-19 samples originated in the United States, Italy and Spain. From T cells, B-cell-depleted T cells, or PBMCs came the material, which was cDNA or gDNA.

Per the germline V gene, CDR1 is MNHEY and CDR2 is SVGEGT. The J segment lost 6 bases and the V segment lost 4 bases, leaving 16 bases of the junction unmatched. The CDR3 consists of 17 residues. Original analysis: Reference gene primer amplification yielded estimated nucleated cell counts. Method: immunoSEQ multiplex PCR; TCRdb's copy keeps in-frame clones and lacks some. The V and J calls and clone size were taken over from that table, and D and trimming were inferred from the DNA. Of about 44,000 clones in the sample, roughly 87% were seen once. The sample was peripheral blood. This TCR derives from a man aged 65 to 79 with active COVID-19. This chain uses TRBV6-2 or TRBV6-3 with TRBJ2-3, with 7 positions matching TRBD2. DNA of the CDR3: TGTGCCAGCAGTTCCATCGGCGGGGGATGGGTTAAGGATACGCAGTATTTT. Its protein product is CASSSIGGGWVKDTQYF.